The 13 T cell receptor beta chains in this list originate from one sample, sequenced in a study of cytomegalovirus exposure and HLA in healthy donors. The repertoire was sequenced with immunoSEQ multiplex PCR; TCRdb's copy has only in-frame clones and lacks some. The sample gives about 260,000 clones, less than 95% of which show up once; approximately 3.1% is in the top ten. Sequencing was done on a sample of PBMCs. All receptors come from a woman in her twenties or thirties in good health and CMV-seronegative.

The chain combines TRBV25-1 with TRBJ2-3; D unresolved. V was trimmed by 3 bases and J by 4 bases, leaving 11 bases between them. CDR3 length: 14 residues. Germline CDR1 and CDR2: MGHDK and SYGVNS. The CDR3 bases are TGTGCCAGCAGTGATCCTCGGCTGGCAGATACGCAGTATTTT. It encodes CASSDPRLADTQYF.

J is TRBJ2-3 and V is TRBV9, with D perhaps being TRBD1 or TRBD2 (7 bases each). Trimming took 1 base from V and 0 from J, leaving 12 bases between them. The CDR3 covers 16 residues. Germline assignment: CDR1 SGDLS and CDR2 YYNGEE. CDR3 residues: CASSVQGGLSTDTQYF. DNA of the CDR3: TGTGCCAGCAGCGTACAGGGGGGGTTGAGCACAGATACGCAGTATTTT. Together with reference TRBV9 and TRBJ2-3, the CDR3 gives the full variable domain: DSGVTQTPKHLITATGQRVTLRCSPRSGDLSVYWYQQSLDQGLQFLIQYYNGEERAKGNILERFSAQQFPDLHSELNLSSLELGDSALYFCASSVQGGLSTDTQYFGPGTRLTVL.

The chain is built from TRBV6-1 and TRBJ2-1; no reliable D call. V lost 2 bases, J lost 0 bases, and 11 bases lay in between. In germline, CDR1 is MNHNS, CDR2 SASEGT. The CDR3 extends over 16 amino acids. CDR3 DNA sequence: TGTGCCAGCAGTGAACAGCATATGAGCTCCTACAATGAGCAGTTCTTC. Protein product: CASSEQHMSSYNEQFF.

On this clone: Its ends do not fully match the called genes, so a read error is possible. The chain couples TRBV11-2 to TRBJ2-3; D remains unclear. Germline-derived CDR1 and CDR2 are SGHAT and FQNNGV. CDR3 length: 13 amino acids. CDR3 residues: CASSSISNRTMAF. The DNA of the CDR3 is TGTGCCAGCAGCTCTATTAGTAACCGCACTATGGCTTTT. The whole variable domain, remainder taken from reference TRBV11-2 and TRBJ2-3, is EAGVAQSPRYKIIEKRQSVAFWCNPISGHATLYWYQQILGQGPKLLIQFQNNGVVDDSQLPKDRFSAERLKGVDSTLKIQPAKLEDSAVYLCASSSISNRTMAFGPGTRLTVL.

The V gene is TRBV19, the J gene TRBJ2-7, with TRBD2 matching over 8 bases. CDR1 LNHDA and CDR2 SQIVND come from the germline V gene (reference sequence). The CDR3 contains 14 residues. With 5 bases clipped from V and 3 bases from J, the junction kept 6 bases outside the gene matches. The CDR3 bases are TGTGCCAGTAGTTGGGGACTAGATGACTACGAGCAGTACTTC. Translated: CASSWGLDDYEQYF.

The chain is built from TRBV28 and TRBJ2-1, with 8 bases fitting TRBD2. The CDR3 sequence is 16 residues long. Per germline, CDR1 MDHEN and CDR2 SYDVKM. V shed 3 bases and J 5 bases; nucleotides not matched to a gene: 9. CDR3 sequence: CASSFHQRERNNEQFF. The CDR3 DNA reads TGTGCCAGCAGTTTTCACCAGCGGGAGAGGAACAATGAGCAGTTCTTC.

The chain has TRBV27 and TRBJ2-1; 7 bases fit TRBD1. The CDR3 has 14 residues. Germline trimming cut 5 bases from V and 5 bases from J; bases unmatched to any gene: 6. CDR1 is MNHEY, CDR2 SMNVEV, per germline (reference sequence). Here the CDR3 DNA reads TGTGCCAGCAGTCTCCGGGACAGAAACAATGAGCAGTTCTTC. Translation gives CASSLRDRNNEQFF.

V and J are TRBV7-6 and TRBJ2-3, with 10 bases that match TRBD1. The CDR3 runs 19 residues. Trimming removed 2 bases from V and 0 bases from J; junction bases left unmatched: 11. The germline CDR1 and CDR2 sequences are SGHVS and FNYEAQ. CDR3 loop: CASSLTGTGERTSTDTQYF. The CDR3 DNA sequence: TGTGCCAGCAGCTTAACCGGGACAGGGGAAAGAACTAGCACAGATACGCAGTATTTT.

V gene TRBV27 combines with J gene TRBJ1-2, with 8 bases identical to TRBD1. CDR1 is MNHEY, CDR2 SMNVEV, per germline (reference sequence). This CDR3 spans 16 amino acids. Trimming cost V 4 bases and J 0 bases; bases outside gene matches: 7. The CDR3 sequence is CASSYLGQGTNYGYTF. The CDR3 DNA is TGTGCCAGCAGTTACCTTGGACAGGGCACTAACTATGGCTACACCTTC.

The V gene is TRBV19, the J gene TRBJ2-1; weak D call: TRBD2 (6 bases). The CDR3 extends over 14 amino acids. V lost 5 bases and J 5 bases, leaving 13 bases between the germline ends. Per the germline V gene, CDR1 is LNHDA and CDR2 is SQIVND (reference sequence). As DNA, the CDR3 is TGTGCCAGTAGTCCGGGACTTTTTAACAATGAGCAGTTCTTC. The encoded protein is CASSPGLFNNEQFF.

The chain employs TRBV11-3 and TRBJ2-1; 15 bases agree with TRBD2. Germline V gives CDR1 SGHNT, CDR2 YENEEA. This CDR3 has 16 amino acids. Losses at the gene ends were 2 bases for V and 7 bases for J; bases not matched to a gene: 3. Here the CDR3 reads CASSLRTSGRANEQFF. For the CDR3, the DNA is TGTGCCAGCAGCTTACGGACTAGCGGGAGGGCTAATGAGCAGTTCTTC.

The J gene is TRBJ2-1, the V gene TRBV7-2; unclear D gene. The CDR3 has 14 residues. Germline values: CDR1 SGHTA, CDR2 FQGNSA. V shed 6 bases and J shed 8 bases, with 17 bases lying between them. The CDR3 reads CASRQTFAGDEQFF. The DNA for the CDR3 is TGTGCCAGCAGACAGACTTTCGCTGGCGATGAGCAGTTCTTC.

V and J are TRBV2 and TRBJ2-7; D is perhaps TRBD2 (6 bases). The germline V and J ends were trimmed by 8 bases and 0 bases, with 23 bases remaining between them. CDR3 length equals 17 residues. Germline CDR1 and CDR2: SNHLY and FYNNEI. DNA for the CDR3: TGTGCCAGCGATCGGTGGCGCACGGGAGACCGCTCCTACGAGCAGTACTTC. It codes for CASDRWRTGDRSYEQYF.